Following are 9 T cell receptor beta chains from one sample sequenced in a study of molecular identifiers for immune sequencing clone quantification. TCRdb itself ran the PCR reads through MiXCR, one entry per CDR3 protein. The table lists more than 450,000 distinct CDR3 sequences, around 23% of them singletons. The specimen sequenced was naive CD8+ T cells from blood, with Jurkat cell RNA spiked in. Sample subset: FACS-sorted CD8+CD4-CCR7+CD45RA+ naive T cells. The receptors were sampled from a human donor in good health. Some libraries in this study had Jurkat cell RNA spiked in.

Only a few counts were recorded for this clonotype. The chain employs TRBV7-9 and TRBJ2-3; D might be TRBD2 (5 bases). Per the germline V gene, CDR1 is SEHNR and CDR2 is FQNEAQ (reference sequence). This CDR3 is 17 amino acids long. V was trimmed by 2 bases and J by 6 bases, leaving 21 bases between them. As DNA, the CDR3 is TGTGCCAGCAGCTTACTCGGGATCGACTCCCCAAAGGATACGCAGTATTTT. Its translation is CASSLLGIDSPKDTQYF.

The chain has TRBV19 and TRBJ1-5; maybe TRBD1 (5 bases). The CDR3 contains 12 residues. The V gene lost 9 bases and the J gene lost 9 bases, with 15 bases spanning the gap. The germline V gene encodes CDR1 LNHDA and CDR2 SQIVND (reference sequence). CDR3: CASRYGGGPQHF. The CDR3 DNA is TGTGCCAGCCGATATGGGGGGGGGCCCCAGCATTTT.

This clonotype has more than one count but fewer than ten. The chain has TRBV6-2 or TRBV6-3 and TRBJ1-5; 11 bases fit TRBD1. The CDR3 sequence is 17 residues long. The V gene end was trimmed by 0 bases and the J gene end by 6 bases; junction bases not matched to a gene: 7. The germline V gene has CDR1 MNHEY and CDR2 SVGEGT. The CDR3 loop reads CASSYSGTGGFSQPQHF. CDR3 nucleotides: TGTGCCAGCAGTTACTCGGGGACAGGGGGTTTCAGTCAGCCCCAGCATTTT.

This chain connects TRBV27 to TRBJ2-5; TRBD2 might be the D (6 bases). Trimming removed 3 bases at V and 4 bases at J, with 15 bases between. This CDR3 has 15 residues. Looked up from germline, CDR1 is MNHEY and CDR2 is SMNVEV (reference sequence). CDR3: CASSFSGSKGETQYF. The DNA for the CDR3 is TGTGCCAGCAGTTTCTCCGGGAGCAAGGGAGAGACCCAGTACTTC.

This clonotype was detected many times. The J gene is TRBJ2-4, the V gene TRBV7-9; the D gene could be TRBD1 or TRBD2 (5 bases each). The CDR3 loop spans 15 amino acids. The germline V gene has CDR1 SEHNR and CDR2 FQNEAQ (reference sequence). The V end was cut by 4 bases, the J end by 3 bases, with 13 bases between. CDR3: CASSSGTIGKNIQYF. CDR3 DNA: TGTGCCAGCAGCTCCGGGACCATAGGCAAAAACATTCAGTACTTC.

Comment on this clonotype: Since a much larger clone is just one base distant, this may be a read error. This chain connects TRBV28 to TRBJ2-5; TRBD2 matches 12 bases. Germline V gene data show CDR1 as MDHEN and CDR2 as SYDVKM. The CDR3 covers 16 residues. V shed 6 bases, J shed 9 bases, and the junction held 14 bases outside the gene matches. CDR3 sequence reads: CASSPVGLAGGKPQYF. The CDR3 DNA reads TGTGCCAGCAGCCCAGTGGGCCTAGCGGGAGGGAAGCCCCAGTACTTC.

Many counts were recorded for this clonotype. This rearrangement joins TRBV4-2 to TRBJ2-6; 8 bases map to TRBD2. J gave up 0 bases and V 0 bases, and 4 bases lay outside the gene matches. Germline V gene lookup returns CDR1 LGHNA and CDR2 YNFKEQ. The CDR3 is 18 amino acids. The CDR3 spells CASSQDASGFSGANVLTF. In DNA, the CDR3 is TGTGCCAGCAGCCAAGATGCTAGCGGGTTCTCTGGGGCCAACGTCCTGACTTTC.

This clonotype has only a few counts. This sequence joins TRBV9 and TRBJ1-6, with a possible D match to TRBD1 (5 bases). V was trimmed by 2 bases and J by 8 bases, leaving 14 bases between them. The CDR3 length is 15 residues. CDR1 and CDR2 (germline): SGDLS, YYNGEE. For the CDR3, the DNA is TGTGCCAGCAGCGTGGCCCTCCCCAGGGATTCACCCCTCCACTTT. It codes for CASSVALPRDSPLHF.

This chain connects TRBV28 to TRBJ1-5; 7 bases are shared with TRBD1. V shed 5 bases and J 0 bases; nucleotides not matched to a gene: 4. CDR3 size: 15 residues. Germline V gives CDR1 MDHEN, CDR2 SYDVKM. CDR3 nucleotide sequence: TGTGCCAGCAGTCTAACAGGGGTTAGCAATCAGCCCCAGCATTTT. Encoded protein: CASSLTGVSNQPQHF. Looking up the rest from reference TRBV28 and TRBJ1-5 gives the full variable domain: DVKVTQSSRYLVKRTGEKVFLECVQDMDHENMFWYRQDPGLGLRLIYFSYDVKMKEKGDIPEGYSVSREKKERFSLILESASTNQTSMYLCASSLTGVSNQPQHFGDGTRLSIL.